The next 11 T cell receptor beta chains were all read from a single sample in a study of shared clonotypes between healthy human individuals (dated by TCRdb to about 2020). Library prep was done by the immunoSEQ multiplex PCR assay. TCRdb obtained this table from immuneACCESS and retained in-frame rearrangements with V and J assigned. These tables miss some clones; where compared with another copy, unresolved V genes account for less than half of the shortfall, and the remainder is unexplained. Counted in this sample were fewer than 800,000 clones; about 91% of them appeared once. In total, the top ten clones hold roughly 24% of the sample. CD8 naive samples were CD45RO-negative cells positively selected for CCR7, giving a CD45RA+CCR7+ population that excluded TemRA cells. Input material: naive CD8+ T cells sorted from blood. Reading the label with the study, this specimen's cell subset or site is: CD45RA+CCR7+. All receptors derive from a young man in good health.

The V call is TRBV9, the J call TRBJ2-7; 10 bases agree with TRBD2. CDR3 size: 17 residues. Germline-derived CDR1 and CDR2 are SGDLS and YYNGEE. The V and J ends lost 3 bases and 2 bases, in that order; junction bases with no gene match: 11. CDR3 DNA: TGTGCCAGCAGCGACACCCCCAGGACTAGCGGACCCTACGAGCAGTACTTC. Its translation: CASSDTPRTSGPYEQYF.

The chain links TRBV10-3 to TRBJ2-7, with D perhaps TRBD1 (5 bases). CDR1 is ENHRY, CDR2 SYGVKD, per germline. The V gene lost 2 bases and the J gene lost 3 bases, with 14 bases spanning the gap. This CDR3 region has 15 residues. This CDR3 is CAISETIGESYEQYF. In DNA, the CDR3 is TGTGCCATCAGTGAGACCATAGGGGAAAGCTACGAGCAGTACTTC.

This clone was counted a few times. One junction end disagrees with the germline gene, perhaps due to a read error. The chain is built from TRBV7-9 and TRBJ2-1; 8 bases line up with TRBD1. This CDR3 spans 15 amino acids. Germline lookup yields CDR1 SEHNR and CDR2 FQNEAQ (reference sequence). The CDR3 region is CASRFTGTGDNEQFF. CDR3 nucleotide sequence: TGTGCCAGCCGCTTTACCGGGACAGGTGACAATGAGCAGTTCTTC. The variable domain in full, completed from reference TRBV7-9 and TRBJ2-1, reads DTGVSQNPRHKITKRGQNVTFRCDPISEHNRLYWYRQTLGQGPEFLTYFQNEAQLEKSRLLSDRFSAERPKGSFSTLEIQRTEQGDSAMYLCASRFTGTGDNEQFFGPGTRLTVL.

This chain joins TRBV14 and TRBJ1-2, with 8 nucleotides matching TRBD1. Germline trimming cut 0 bases from V and 7 bases from J; bases unmatched to any gene: 1. Germline V CDR1 and CDR2: SGHDN, FVKESK. The CDR3 extends over 13 amino acids. The CDR3 is CASSQETGVGYTF. CDR3 nucleotides: TGTGCCAGCAGCCAAGAGACAGGGGTTGGCTACACCTTC.

The chain recombines TRBV19 with TRBJ1-4, with D hard to call. The CDR3 spans 13 residues. Per germline, CDR1 LNHDA and CDR2 SQIVND (reference sequence). With 8 bases removed from V and 3 bases from J, the gap between germline ends came to 10 bases. CDR3 in amino acids: CASAIGANEKLFF. The CDR3 DNA follows: TGTGCCAGTGCTATCGGGGCTAATGAAAAACTGTTTTTT.

The CDR3 bases are TGTGCCAGCACCAGAACCCGACAGGGGTCTGTCAGGCAGCCCCAGCATTTT. It encodes CASTRTRQGSVRQPQHF. J is TRBJ1-5 and V is TRBV5-6; 8 bases line up with TRBD1. Trimming at V came to 6 bases and at J to 7 bases, leaving 18 bases not matched to a gene. The CDR3 loop spans 17 amino acids. Per the germline V gene, CDR1 is SGHDT and CDR2 is YYEEEE.

The chain uses TRBV27 and TRBJ2-5; weak D call: TRBD2 (5 bases). V lost 8 bases, J lost 4 bases, and 17 bases lay in between. The CDR3 length is 14 residues. CDR1 is MNHEY, CDR2 SMNVEV, per germline (reference sequence). CDR3 sequence (DNA): TGTGCCAGCGCTGTAGGAGGAAATAGAGAGACCCAGTACTTC. It yields the protein CASAVGGNRETQYF.

The chain joins TRBV29-1 to TRBJ1-2; D is unclear. Germline V lookup: CDR1 SQVTM, CDR2 ANQGSEA. The V and J ends lost 6 bases and 7 bases respectively, with 12 bases between them. The length of the CDR3 is 11 residues. The CDR3 is CSVSLAGGYTF. In DNA form, the CDR3 reads TGCAGCGTCTCACTTGCGGGTGGCTACACCTTC.

The chain uses TRBV9 and TRBJ2-2; TRBD2 matches 9 bases. Germline loops: CDR1 SGDLS, CDR2 YYNGEE. V lost 0 bases, J lost 4 bases, and 1 base stayed unmatched. The CDR3 sequence is 15 residues long. CDR3 nucleotides: TGTGCCAGCAGCGTAGGCGGGAGGGGCACCGGGGAGCTGTTTTTT. It is translated as CASSVGGRGTGELFF.

This clone was recorded once. The gene calls are TRBV7-9 and TRBJ2-3; a possible D gene is TRBD2 (5 bases). The germline CDR1 and CDR2 sequences are SEHNR and FQNEAQ (reference sequence). The CDR3 loop spans 16 amino acids. V was clipped by 4 bases and J by 10 bases, with 24 bases between them. CDR3 in DNA: TGTGCCAGCAGCTCCGAGGAGGAAACCTGGAGATGGTCGCAGTATTTT. Amino acids: CASSSEEETWRWSQYF.

The V gene is TRBV5-1, the J gene TRBJ2-5; a possible D gene is TRBD2 (6 bases). V lost 7 bases, J lost 5 bases, and 15 bases lay in between. This CDR3 spans 13 amino acids. CDR1 SGHRS and CDR2 YFSETQ come from the germline V gene. The CDR3 sequence is CASWGLSGETQYF. DNA for the CDR3: TGCGCCAGCTGGGGCCTAAGCGGGGAGACCCAGTACTTC.